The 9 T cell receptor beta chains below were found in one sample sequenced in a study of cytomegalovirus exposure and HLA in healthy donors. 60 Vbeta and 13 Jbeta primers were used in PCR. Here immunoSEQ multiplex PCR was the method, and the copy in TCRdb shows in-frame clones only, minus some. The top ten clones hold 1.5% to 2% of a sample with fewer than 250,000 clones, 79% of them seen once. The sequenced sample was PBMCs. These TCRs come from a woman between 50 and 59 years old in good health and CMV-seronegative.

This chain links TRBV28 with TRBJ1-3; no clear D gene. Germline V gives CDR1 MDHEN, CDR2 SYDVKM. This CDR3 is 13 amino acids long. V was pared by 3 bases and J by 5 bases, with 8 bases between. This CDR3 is CASSFPDRNTIYF. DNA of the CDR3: TGTGCCAGCAGTTTCCCCGACAGAAACACCATATATTTT. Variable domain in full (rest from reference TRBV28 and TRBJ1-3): DVKVTQSSRYLVKRTGEKVFLECVQDMDHENMFWYRQDPGLGLRLIYFSYDVKMKEKGDIPEGYSVSREKKERFSLILESASTNQTSMYLCASSFPDRNTIYFGEGSWLTVV.

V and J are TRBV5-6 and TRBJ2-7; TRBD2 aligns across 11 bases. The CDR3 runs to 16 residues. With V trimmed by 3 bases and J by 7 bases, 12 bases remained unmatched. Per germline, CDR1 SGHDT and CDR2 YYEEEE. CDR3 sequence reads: CASSSLGSRLAGEQYF. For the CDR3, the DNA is TGTGCCAGCAGCTCCCTTGGCTCCCGACTAGCGGGGGAGCAGTACTTC.

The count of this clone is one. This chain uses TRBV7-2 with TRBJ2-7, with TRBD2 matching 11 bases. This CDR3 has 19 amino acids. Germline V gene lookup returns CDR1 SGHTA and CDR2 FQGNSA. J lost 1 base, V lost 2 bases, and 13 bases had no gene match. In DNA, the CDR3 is TGTGCCAGCAGCTTAAAACTAGCGGGGGCCGCTTCGGGGTCCTACGAGCAGTACTTC. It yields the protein CASSLKLAGAASGSYEQYF.

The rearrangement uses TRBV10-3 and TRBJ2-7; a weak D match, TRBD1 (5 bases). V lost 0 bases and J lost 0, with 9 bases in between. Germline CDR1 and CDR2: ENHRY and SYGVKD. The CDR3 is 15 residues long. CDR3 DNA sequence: TGTGCCATCAGTGAGTCACAGGCGAGCTCCTACGAGCAGTACTTC. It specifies CAISESQASSYEQYF.

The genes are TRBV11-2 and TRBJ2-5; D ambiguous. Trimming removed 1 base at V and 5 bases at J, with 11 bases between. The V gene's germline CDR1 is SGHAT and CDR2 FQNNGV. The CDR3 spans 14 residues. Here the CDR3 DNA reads TGTGCCAGCAGCTTAGGACTGTCCGGGGAGACCCAGTACTTC. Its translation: CASSLGLSGETQYF.

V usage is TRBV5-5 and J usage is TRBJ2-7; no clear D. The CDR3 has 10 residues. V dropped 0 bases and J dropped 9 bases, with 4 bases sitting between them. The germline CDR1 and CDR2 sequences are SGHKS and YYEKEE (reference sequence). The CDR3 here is CASSLGRQYF. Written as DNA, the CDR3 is TGTGCCAGCAGCTTGGGTCGGCAGTACTTC.

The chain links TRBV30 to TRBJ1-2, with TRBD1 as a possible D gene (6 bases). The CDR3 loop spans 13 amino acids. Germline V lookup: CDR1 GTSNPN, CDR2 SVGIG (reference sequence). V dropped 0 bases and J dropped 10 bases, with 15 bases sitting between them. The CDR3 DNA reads TGTGCCTGGAGTGTAGGGAGGGGGGAATCCTACACCTTC. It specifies CAWSVGRGESYTF.

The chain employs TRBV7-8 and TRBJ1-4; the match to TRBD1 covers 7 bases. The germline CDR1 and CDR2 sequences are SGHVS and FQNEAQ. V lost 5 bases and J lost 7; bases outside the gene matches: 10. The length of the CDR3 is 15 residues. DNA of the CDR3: TGTGCCAGCAGCACCGGGGACAGAATTGTTGAAAAACTGTTTTTT. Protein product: CASSTGDRIVEKLFF.

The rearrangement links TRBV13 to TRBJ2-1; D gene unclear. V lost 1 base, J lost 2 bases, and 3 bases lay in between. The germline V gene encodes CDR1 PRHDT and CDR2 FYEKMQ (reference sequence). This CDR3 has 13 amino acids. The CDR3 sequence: CASSLVTYNEQFF. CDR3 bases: TGTGCCAGCAGCTTAGTAACCTACAATGAGCAGTTCTTC.